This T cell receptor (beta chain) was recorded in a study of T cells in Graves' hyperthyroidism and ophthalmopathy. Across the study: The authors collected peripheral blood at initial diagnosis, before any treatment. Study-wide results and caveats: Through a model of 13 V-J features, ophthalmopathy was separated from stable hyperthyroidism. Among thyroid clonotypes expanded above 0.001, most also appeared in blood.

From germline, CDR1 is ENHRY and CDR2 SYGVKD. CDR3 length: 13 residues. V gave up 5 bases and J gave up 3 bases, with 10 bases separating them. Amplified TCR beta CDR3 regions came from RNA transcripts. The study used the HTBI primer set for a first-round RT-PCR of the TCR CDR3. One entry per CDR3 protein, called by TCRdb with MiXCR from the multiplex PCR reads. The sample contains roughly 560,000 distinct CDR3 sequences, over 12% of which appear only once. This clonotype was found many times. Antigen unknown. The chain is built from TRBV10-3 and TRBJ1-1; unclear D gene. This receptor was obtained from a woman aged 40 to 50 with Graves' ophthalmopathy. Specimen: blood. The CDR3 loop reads CAISFGRDTEAFF. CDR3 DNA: TGTGCCATCAGTTTCGGCCGGGACACTGAAGCTTTCTTT.